This T cell receptor (beta chain) was sequenced during a study of cytomegalovirus exposure and HLA in healthy donors. Overall study results and limits: Generally TCR sequences proved uncommon, though certain public TCRs appeared in numerous donors. In the approximately 130 validation repertoires, a later analysis found that first-cohort TCR clusters tended to co-occur. The listing of about 150 TCR beta chains classed them as cytomegalovirus-associated.

The assay was immunoSEQ multiplex PCR, and TCRdb's table has in-frame clones only and misses some. The sample lists roughly 150,000 clones, 75% to 90% occurring once. V lost 6 bases, J lost 2 bases, and 17 bases lay in between. The CDR3 extends over 16 amino acids. Germline lookup yields CDR1 MNHEY and CDR2 SMNVEV (reference sequence). Concerning this clone itself: The antigen is undetermined.

Source material: PBMCs. This chain joins TRBV27 and TRBJ1-5; no clear D gene. This sequence was found in a young woman in good health and CMV-seronegative. Here the CDR3 DNA reads TGTGCCAGCAGCCCCCGGGGAGAGGGTGGCAATCAGCCCCAGCATTTT. Amino acid sequence: CASSPRGEGGNQPQHF.